Each of the 32 T cell receptor beta chains below was sequenced from the same sample in a study of shared clonotypes between healthy human individuals. Sequenced by immunoSEQ multiplex PCR; TCRdb stores in-frame clones only, minus some. The table records some 2.4 million clones, 93% of them present only once. Sample: naive CD4+ T cells from PBMCs. Subset: CD45RA+ positively selected. The receptor source for this set is a man younger than 35 in good health. Some clones in this sample may be carry-over from other donors' samples.

On this clone itself: In the same sample, other DNA sequences code for this CDR3. The J gene is TRBJ2-5, the V gene TRBV7-2; D uncertain. CDR1 SGHTA and CDR2 FQGNSA come from the germline V gene. The CDR3 runs to 10 residues. Trimming stripped 5 bases from V and 5 bases from J, with 3 bases between. The CDR3 is CASSLETQYF. The CDR3 nucleotides read TGTGCCAGCAGCCTCGAGACCCAGTACTTC.

The CDR3, as DNA: TGTGCCAGCTCTCTAAGGCCCCTCGCCGCTGAAGCTTTCTTT. This translates into CASSLRPLAAEAFF. V and J are TRBV11-2 and TRBJ1-1; no clear D. The CDR3 contains 14 residues. Per germline, CDR1 SGHAT and CDR2 FQNNGV. V was trimmed by 8 bases and J by 6 bases, leaving 19 bases between them.

Note on this clone: The sample has other DNA sequences that encode this CDR3 too. The genes are TRBV7-3 and TRBJ1-2, with D maybe TRBD1 (5 bases). The length of the CDR3 is 13 residues. Germline V gives CDR1 SGHTA, CDR2 FQGTGA. The V gene lost 3 bases and the J gene lost 5 bases, with 10 bases spanning the gap. CDR3 in amino acids: CASSLGGRYGYTF. CDR3 coding DNA: TGTGCCAGCAGCTTGGGGGGAAGGTATGGCTACACCTTC.

The chain links TRBV27 to TRBJ2-2, with D hard to call. There are 17 residues in the CDR3. Trimming removed 5 bases at V and 3 bases at J, with 19 bases between. CDR1 is MNHEY, CDR2 SMNVEV, per germline (reference sequence). The CDR3 nucleotides are TGTGCCAGCAGTGGGATATGGGGTAGCTTATACACCGGGGAGCTGTTTTTT. Its translation: CASSGIWGSLYTGELFF.

The chain uses TRBV14 and TRBJ2-3; D not certain. The ends were cut back, 2 bases at V and 2 bases at J, with 8 bases in the middle. This CDR3 contains 14 residues. The germline CDR1 and CDR2 sequences are SGHDN and FVKESK. CDR3 coding DNA: TGTGCCAGCAGCCAAAGAGGATCCACAGATACGCAGTATTTT. Translation gives CASSQRGSTDTQYF.

This clone was seen a few times. The V and J genes are TRBV11-3 and TRBJ2-4; D is tentatively TRBD1 or TRBD2 (5 bases each). V shed 5 bases and J shed 6 bases, with 11 bases lying between them. Germline values: CDR1 SGHNT, CDR2 YENEEA. The CDR3 spans 13 residues. CDR3 residues: CASSVRGTNIQYF. The CDR3 DNA sequence: TGTGCCAGCAGCGTGAGGGGTACAAACATTCAGTACTTC. The full variable domain, in which reference TRBV11-3 and TRBJ2-4 provide the parts outside the CDR3, is EAGVVQSPRYKIIEKKQPVAFWCNPISGHNTLYWYLQNLGQGPELLIRYENEEAVDDSQLPKDRFSAERLKGVDSTLKIQPAELGDSAVYLCASSVRGTNIQYFGAGTRLSVL.

This chain joins TRBV29-1 and TRBJ1-1, with unresolved D. Germline CDR1 SQVTM, CDR2 ANQGSEA. The CDR3 loop spans 14 amino acids. The V end was cut by 4 bases, the J end by 3 bases, with 15 bases between. The CDR3 coding sequence is TGCAGCGTTGCCCTACTTACCGGCTACACTGAAGCTTTCTTT. Its translation is CSVALLTGYTEAFF.

The chain carries TRBV27 and TRBJ1-2, with 8 bases that match TRBD1. Germline V gene sequence: CDR1 MNHEY, CDR2 SMNVEV (reference sequence). CDR3 length equals 17 residues. The J segment lost 2 bases and the V segment lost 2 bases, leaving 10 bases of the junction unmatched. DNA for the CDR3: TGTGCCAGCAGTTTAACGGATGCAGGGGGCGCAAACTATGGCTACACCTTC. Its protein is CASSLTDAGGANYGYTF.

This clone showed up just a few times. The V and J genes are TRBV19 and TRBJ1-1, with D tentatively TRBD1 (6 bases). The germline V and J ends were trimmed by 5 bases and 0 bases, with 16 bases remaining between them. In germline, CDR1 is LNHDA, CDR2 SQIVND (reference sequence). This CDR3 region has 16 residues. CDR3 DNA: TGTGCCAGTAGTGATGGACAGAGTAGCATGAACACTGAAGCTTTCTTT. Its protein product is CASSDGQSSMNTEAFF.

The chain joins TRBV9 to TRBJ2-2; 8 bases match TRBD1. The germline CDR1 and CDR2 sequences are SGDLS and YYNGEE. The J segment lost 6 bases and the V segment lost 0 bases, leaving 10 bases of the junction unmatched. The CDR3 contains 17 residues. Here the CDR3 reads CASSVGRQGAASGELFF. The CDR3 nucleotides are TGTGCCAGCAGCGTAGGCAGGCAGGGGGCGGCGTCCGGGGAGCTGTTTTTT.

The CDR3 nucleotides read TGTGCCAGCAGCTTACGACAGGGGAACACCGGGGAGCTGTTTTTT. Translated, it gives CASSLRQGNTGELFF. The V call is TRBV7-8, the J call TRBJ2-2; 7 bases match TRBD1. The CDR3 consists of 15 residues. The germline CDR1 and CDR2 sequences are SGHVS and FQNEAQ. V lost 2 bases and J lost 1; bases outside the gene matches: 1.

This clone was found once. The chain is built from TRBV7-8 and TRBJ2-7; perhaps TRBD1 as D (6 bases). There are 16 residues in the CDR3. Trimming took 5 bases from V and 2 from J, leaving 19 bases between them. From germline, CDR1 is SGHVS and CDR2 FQNEAQ. CDR3 protein: CASSLPPGAPTYEQYF. In nucleotides, the CDR3 is TGTGCCAGCAGCCTTCCCCCAGGGGCACCTACCTACGAGCAGTACTTC. The complete variable domain, with remaining parts taken from reference TRBV7-8 and TRBJ2-7, reads GAGVSQSPRYKVAKRGQDVALRCDPISGHVSLFWYQQALGQGPEFLTYFQNEAQLDKSGLPSDRFFAERPEGSVSTLKIQRTQQEDSAVYLCASSLPPGAPTYEQYFGPGTRLTVT.

The rearrangement joins TRBV5-1 to TRBJ2-1, with D hard to call. In germline, CDR1 is SGHRS, CDR2 YFSETQ. The length of the CDR3 is 14 residues. V was cut by 3 bases and J by 7 bases, with 14 bases left in between. The CDR3 reads CASSSGPNRNEQFF. CDR3 bases: TGCGCCAGCAGCTCTGGACCGAATCGGAATGAGCAGTTCTTC.

The V and J genes are TRBV5-6 and TRBJ1-6; 7 bases match TRBD1. V gave up 0 bases and J gave up 4 bases; unmatched junction bases: 4. The length of the CDR3 is 16 residues. Germline assignment: CDR1 SGHDT and CDR2 YYEEEE. CDR3 coding DNA: TGTGCCAGCAGCTTGGCGGGGACAGCGTATAATTCACCCCTCCACTTT. It yields the protein CASSLAGTAYNSPLHF. Based on the CDR3 plus reference TRBV5-6 and TRBJ1-6, the full variable domain is DAGVTQSPTHLIKTRGQQVTLRCSPKSGHDTVSWYQQALGQGPQFIFQYYEEEERQRGNFPDRFSGHQFPNYSSELNVNALLLGDSALYLCASSLAGTAYNSPLHFGNGTRLTVT.

As to this clone: This sample also contains other DNA sequences that code for the same CDR3. V gene TRBV9 combines with J gene TRBJ2-7; D is ambiguous. The CDR3 has 14 residues. V lost 0 bases and J lost 3, with 10 bases in between. Germline CDR1 reads SGDLS; CDR2 reads YYNGEE. The CDR3 coding sequence is TGTGCCAGCAGCGTAGGTCCGGGCTACTACGAGCAGTACTTC. Translated, it gives CASSVGPGYYEQYF.

On this clone itself: The sample contains more than one DNA sequence encoding this CDR3. The chain recombines TRBV28 with TRBJ1-5; D unresolved. CDR3 length equals 16 residues. Germline V gene sequence: CDR1 MDHEN, CDR2 SYDVKM. V lost 2 bases, J lost 2 bases, and 13 bases lay in between. CDR3 coding DNA: TGTGCCAGCAGTTTAGGTCGGGTGGTGGGCAATCAGCCCCAGCATTTT. As protein: CASSLGRVVGNQPQHF. The full variable domain, in which reference TRBV28 and TRBJ1-5 provide the parts outside the CDR3, is DVKVTQSSRYLVKRTGEKVFLECVQDMDHENMFWYRQDPGLGLRLIYFSYDVKMKEKGDIPEGYSVSREKKERFSLILESASTNQTSMYLCASSLGRVVGNQPQHFGDGTRLSIL.

Written as DNA, the CDR3 is TGTGCCAGCAGCGCCCAGGGCCCCGGGGAGCTGTTTTTT. Translation: CASSAQGPGELFF. The chain is built from TRBV28 and TRBJ2-2; D perhaps matches TRBD1 (5 bases). This CDR3 has 13 amino acids. The V gene lost 6 bases and the J gene lost 6 bases, with 11 bases spanning the gap. Germline assignment: CDR1 MDHEN and CDR2 SYDVKM.

This rearrangement joins TRBV5-1 to TRBJ1-5, with no clear D. The CDR3 runs 14 residues. With 4 bases removed from V and 3 bases from J, the gap between germline ends came to 11 bases. CDR1 and CDR2 from the germline V gene are SGHRS and YFSETQ. This CDR3 reads CASSPDLLNQPQHF. CDR3 sequence (DNA): TGCGCCAGCAGCCCGGACTTACTCAATCAGCCCCAGCATTTT.

This chain uses TRBV19 with TRBJ2-2; 10 nucleotides line up with TRBD2. Trimming took 8 bases from V and 6 from J; bases not matched to a gene: 6. The CDR3 length is 14 residues. Germline lookup yields CDR1 LNHDA and CDR2 SQIVND (reference sequence). DNA of the CDR3: TGTGCCAGTGCTCCGGGACTAGCGCCCGGGGAGCTGTTTTTT. Amino acids: CASAPGLAPGELFF.

The rearrangement links TRBV28 to TRBJ1-3; a weak D match, TRBD1 (5 bases). The CDR3 is 12 amino acids. Trimming cost V 6 bases and J 9 bases, with 12 bases left between them. Germline assignment: CDR1 MDHEN and CDR2 SYDVKM. The CDR3 spells CASRVGAGTIYF. The DNA for the CDR3 is TGTGCCAGCAGGGTAGGGGCCGGCACCATATATTTT. The complete variable domain, with remaining parts taken from reference TRBV28 and TRBJ1-3, reads DVKVTQSSRYLVKRTGEKVFLECVQDMDHENMFWYRQDPGLGLRLIYFSYDVKMKEKGDIPEGYSVSREKKERFSLILESASTNQTSMYLCASRVGAGTIYFGEGSWLTVV.

This chain's CDR3 is CASRDNRGRQETQYF. DNA for the CDR3: TGTGCCAGCAGAGATAACAGGGGTCGCCAAGAGACCCAGTACTTC. This sequence joins TRBV7-9 and TRBJ2-5, with 7 bases aligning to TRBD1. The V gene's germline CDR1 is SEHNR and CDR2 FQNEAQ (reference sequence). The CDR3 consists of 15 residues. V gave up 6 bases and J gave up 1 base; unmatched junction bases: 8.

V is TRBV29-1 and J is TRBJ2-5, with D perhaps given as TRBD1 or TRBD2 (5 bases each). This CDR3 comprises 13 residues. The germline V gene encodes CDR1 SQVTM and CDR2 ANQGSEA. With 4 bases removed from V and 4 bases from J, the gap between germline ends came to 13 bases. DNA for the CDR3: TGCAGCGTTGCGTTTGGGGGTGGAGAGACCCAGTACTTC. This encodes CSVAFGGGETQYF.

The gene calls are TRBV7-9 and TRBJ2-4, with D tentatively TRBD1 or TRBD2 (5 bases each). The ends were cut back, 5 bases at V and 10 bases at J, with 15 bases in the middle. There are 13 residues in the CDR3. CDR1 and CDR2 (germline): SEHNR, FQNEAQ (reference sequence). The CDR3 bases are TGTGCCAGCAGCCCGAGGGGCGTGGAGATTCAGTACTTC. Its translation is CASSPRGVEIQYF.

This rearrangement joins TRBV29-1 to TRBJ2-7; 12 positions agree with TRBD2. In germline, CDR1 is SQVTM, CDR2 ANQGSEA. The CDR3 has 18 amino acids. V was clipped by 7 bases and J by 3 bases; unmatched bases: 19. Written as DNA, the CDR3 is TGCAGCGCTTCGCGTCCTAGCGGGAGGGCCGAGAACGGCTACGAGCAGTACTTC. This encodes CSASRPSGRAENGYEQYF.

The chain joins TRBV28 to TRBJ2-6; D not certain. This CDR3 has 16 amino acids. Germline values: CDR1 MDHEN, CDR2 SYDVKM. Trimming cost V 5 bases and J 0 bases, with 11 bases left between them. This chain's CDR3 is CASSGRFLSGANVLTF. As DNA, the CDR3 is TGTGCCAGCAGTGGTAGATTCCTCTCTGGGGCCAACGTCCTGACTTTC.

The J gene is TRBJ1-2, the V gene TRBV7-9; TRBD1 might be the D (5 bases). Trimming left V 5 bases short and J 7 bases short, with 14 bases between. Germline CDR1 reads SEHNR; CDR2 reads FQNEAQ (reference sequence). The CDR3 runs to 13 residues. CDR3 in amino acids: CASSQGPVPGYTF. CDR3 in DNA: TGTGCCAGCAGCCAGGGCCCAGTACCTGGCTACACCTTC.

J is TRBJ2-7 and V is TRBV7-9; D remains ambiguous. This CDR3 comprises 14 residues. Germline CDR1 reads SEHNR; CDR2 reads FQNEAQ (reference sequence). V lost 2 bases and J 3 bases, leaving 11 bases between the germline ends. The CDR3 DNA reads TGTGCCAGCAGCTTAAGACACCTCGGCTACGAGCAGTACTTC. It specifies CASSLRHLGYEQYF.

CDR3 in DNA: TGTGCCAGCACAAGCCCAAGACAAGGCGAAAAACTGTTTTTT. Protein sequence: CASTSPRQGEKLFF. The V and J genes are TRBV6-5 and TRBJ1-4; D gene ambiguous. This CDR3 comprises 14 residues. Germline loops: CDR1 MNHEY, CDR2 SVGAGI. V lost 7 bases to trimming and J lost 8 bases, with 17 bases between them.

This clone has only a few counts. The V call is TRBV30, the J call TRBJ1-4; TRBD1 agrees at 8 bases. V trimming: 2 bases; J trimming: 10 bases; junction bases outside the gene matches: 9. Germline CDR1 GTSNPN, CDR2 SVGIG (reference sequence). The CDR3 is 14 amino acids. The CDR3 DNA reads TGTGCCTGGAGTCCAGACAGGGGTGTCGGAAAACTGTTTTTT. As protein: CAWSPDRGVGKLFF.

The chain uses TRBV4-2 and TRBJ1-6, with D possibly matching TRBD1 (6 bases). The CDR3 covers 18 residues. Between the trimmed V and J ends, which lost 1 base and 8 bases, there was a span of 21 bases. CDR1 is LGHNA and CDR2 is YNFKEQ in the germline V gene. The CDR3 coding sequence is TGTGCCAGCAGCCAAGCCAGTTTACGGGGGCTACATGATTCACCCCTCCACTTT. Translation gives CASSQASLRGLHDSPLHF.

V and J are TRBV10-2 and TRBJ1-4, with D perhaps matching TRBD1 (6 bases). Looked up from germline, CDR1 is WSHSY and CDR2 is SAAADI. Between the trimmed V and J ends, which lost 5 bases and 8 bases, there was a span of 15 bases. This CDR3 is built from 14 residues. The CDR3 DNA sequence: TGCGCCAGCAGTAGAGGGGGAGGAGGGGAAAAACTGTTTTTT. Translating gives CASSRGGGGEKLFF.

This chain links TRBV7-2 with TRBJ2-3, with 8 nucleotides matching TRBD2. The germline CDR1 and CDR2 sequences are SGHTA and FQGNSA. The trim removed 5 bases at V and 4 bases at J, leaving 11 bases unmatched. The CDR3 extends over 16 amino acids. The CDR3 sequence: CASSPVGAGGPDTQYF. The CDR3 DNA sequence: TGTGCCAGCAGCCCAGTCGGGGCGGGAGGCCCAGATACGCAGTATTTT.